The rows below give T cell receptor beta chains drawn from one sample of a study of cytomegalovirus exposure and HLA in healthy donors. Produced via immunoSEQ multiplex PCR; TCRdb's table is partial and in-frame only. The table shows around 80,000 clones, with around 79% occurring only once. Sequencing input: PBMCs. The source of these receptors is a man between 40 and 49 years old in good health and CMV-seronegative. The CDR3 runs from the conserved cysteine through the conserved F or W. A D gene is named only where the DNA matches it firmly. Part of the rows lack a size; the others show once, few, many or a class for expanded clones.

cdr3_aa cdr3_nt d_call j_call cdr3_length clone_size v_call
CASSPPSGAYEQYF TGTGCCAGCAGCCCTCCCTCGGGGGCCTACGAGCAGTACTTC - TRBJ2-7 14 - TRBV6-1
CASSSRQGNTEAFF TGTGCCAGCAGCTCCAGACAGGGGAACACTGAAGCTTTCTTT TRBD1 TRBJ1-1 14 - TRBV6-5
CASSLAEGLSTGELFF TGCGCCAGCAGCTTGGCCGAGGGACTATCGACCGGGGAGCTGTTTTTT TRBD2 TRBJ2-2 16 - TRBV5-1
CASSSGTGVGYTF TGTGCCAGCAGCTCCGGGACAGGGGTTGGCTACACCTTC TRBD1 TRBJ1-2 13 once TRBV13
CASSLEEEQYF TGTGCCAGCAGTTTAGAGGAGGAGCAGTACTTC - TRBJ2-7 11 - TRBV28
CASSSLTGLAALNTGELFF TGCGCCAGCAGTAGTCTCACTGGACTAGCGGCTCTCAACACCGGGGAGCTGTTTTTT TRBD2 TRBJ2-2 19 - TRBV10-1
CASSLGGTWGTDTQYF TGCGCCAGCAGCCTTGGGGGGACTTGGGGCACAGATACGCAGTATTTT - TRBJ2-3 16 few TRBV5-1
CASSPVRGDLLDF TGTGCCAGCTCACCTGTCAGGGGGGACCTCTTGGACTTC - TRBJ2-4 13 - TRBV18
CASSPNREGRYEQYF TGCGCCAGCAGCCCAAACCGGGAGGGAAGATACGAGCAGTACTTC TRBD2 TRBJ2-7 15 few TRBV4-1
CASSLTARGDETQYF TGTGCCAGCAGTTTAACAGCCAGGGGAGACGAGACCCAGTACTTC - TRBJ2-5 15 - TRBV27
CAISGTSGRDTQYF TGTGCCATCAGTGGGACTAGCGGGAGAGATACGCAGTATTTT TRBD2 TRBJ2-3 14 - TRBV10-3
CASSSTGTGDEAFF TGTGCCAGCAGTTCAACCGGGACGGGGGATGAAGCTTTCTTT - TRBJ1-1 14 - TRBV28
CASSQDRGGGYTF TGTGCCAGCAGCCAAGACCGGGGAGGGGGCTACACCTTC - TRBJ1-2 13 - TRBV14
CASSSFGGPQPQHF TGTGCCAGCAGTTCCTTCGGTGGTCCGCAGCCCCAGCATTTT - TRBJ1-5 14 - TRBV6-6
CASSLVGGGGETQYF TGCGCCAGCAGCTTGGTTGGAGGGGGCGGAGAGACCCAGTACTTC - TRBJ2-5 15 few TRBV5-1
CASSPDGAQETQYF TGTGCCAGCAGCCCCGACGGAGCCCAAGAGACCCAGTACTTC - TRBJ2-5 14 - TRBV5-6
CAWRGTSRFYEQYF TGTGCCTGGAGGGGGACTAGCAGATTCTACGAGCAGTACTTC TRBD2 TRBJ2-7 14 - TRBV30
CASSYPTGAFF TGTGCCAGCAGTTACCCCACGGGGGCTTTCTTT - TRBJ1-1 11 - TRBV6-5
CATSGPGHRRETQYF TGTGCCACCAGCGGTCCGGGACACCGTAGAGAGACCCAGTACTTC - TRBJ2-5 15 - TRBV15
CASGRGASYEQYF TGTGCCAGCGGGAGGGGCGCCTCCTACGAGCAGTACTTC TRBD2 TRBJ2-7 13 once TRBV18
CASSRGGTEAFF TGTGCCAGCTCACGAGGGGGCACTGAAGCTTTCTTT - TRBJ1-1 12 - TRBV18
CASSPRQGSYEQYF TGTGCCAGCAGCCCCAGACAGGGCTCCTACGAGCAGTACTTC TRBD1 TRBJ2-7 14 - TRBV7-9
CASSWEGLNTEAFF TGTGCCAGCAGCTGGGAGGGTTTGAACACTGAAGCTTTCTTT - TRBJ1-1 14 - TRBV7-9
CASLGPSGGPGETQYF TGTGCCAGCCTCGGTCCCTCCGGGGGGCCAGGGGAGACCCAGTACTTC - TRBJ2-5 16 - TRBV18
CASRRLAGVGTQYF TGTGCCAGTAGGAGACTAGCGGGGGTTGGGACCCAGTACTTC TRBD2 TRBJ2-5 14 - TRBV19
CASSPSMGLAGVKQFF TGTGCCAGCAGCCCCTCAATGGGACTAGCGGGAGTTAAGCAGTTCTTC TRBD2 TRBJ2-1 16 - TRBV28
CASSSRTENYGYTF TGTGCCAGCAGTTCGCGGACTGAAAACTATGGCTACACCTTC - TRBJ1-2 14 - TRBV27
CASSLQGPQPQHF TGTGCCAGCAGTTTACAGGGTCCTCAGCCCCAGCATTTT - TRBJ1-5 13 - TRBV28
CASSSPGQAYNEQFF TGTGCCAGCAGCTCGCCGGGACAGGCTTACAATGAGCAGTTCTTC TRBD1 TRBJ2-1 15 - TRBV11-2
CASSYRDNDITNYGYTF TGCGCCAGCAGCTACCGGGACAACGACATTACTAACTATGGCTACACCTTC - TRBJ1-2 17 - TRBV4-1
CAWSPTGPALSFF TGTGCCTGGAGCCCCACGGGTCCCGCCTTGTCTTTCTTT - TRBJ1-1 13 - TRBV30
CASRRTGGTDTQYF TGTGCCAGCAGGAGGACAGGGGGCACAGATACGCAGTATTTT TRBD1 TRBJ2-3 14 few TRBV25-1
CASSLVGSGTDTQYF TGCGCCAGCAGCTTGGTCGGTAGCGGCACAGATACGCAGTATTTT - TRBJ2-3 15 - TRBV5-1
CASSVQVYNEQFF TGCGCCAGCAGCGTCCAGGTCTACAATGAGCAGTTCTTC - TRBJ2-1 13 - TRBV5-1
CASSESSANQPQHF TGTGCCAGCAGTGAATCGTCAGCGAATCAGCCCCAGCATTTT - TRBJ1-5 14 once TRBV6-1
CASNIGQIYNQPQHF TGTGCCAGCAACATTGGACAGATTTACAATCAGCCCCAGCATTTT - TRBJ1-5 15 - TRBV6-1
CASSREKTQDQPQHF TGCGCCAGCAGCCGAGAAAAAACTCAGGATCAGCCCCAGCATTTT - TRBJ1-5 15 - TRBV4-1
CASSRPPGLAGDNEQFF TGTGCCAGCAGCCGACCACCGGGACTAGCGGGAGACAATGAGCAGTTCTTC TRBD2 TRBJ2-1 17 - TRBV28
CASSEPGLPYEQYF TGTGCCAGCAGTGAGCCAGGCCTTCCCTACGAGCAGTACTTC - TRBJ2-7 14 - TRBV6-1
CASSFAGGNEQFF TGTGCCAGCAGCTTTGCAGGGGGCAATGAGCAGTTCTTC TRBD1 TRBJ2-1 13 - TRBV11-2
CAWIDRGKNTGELFF TGTGCCTGGATTGACAGGGGGAAAAACACCGGGGAGCTGTTTTTT TRBD1 TRBJ2-2 15 - TRBV30
CASSQGWTENIQYF TGTGCCAGCAGCCAAGGGTGGACAGAAAACATTCAGTACTTC - TRBJ2-4 14 - TRBV4-2
CASSAGAGTQETQYF TGCGCCAGCAGCGCCGGAGCGGGAACCCAAGAGACCCAGTACTTC TRBD2 TRBJ2-5 15 - TRBV5-1
CASSSRTGGMETQYF TGTGCCAGCAGCTCTCGGACAGGGGGCATGGAGACCCAGTACTTC TRBD1 TRBJ2-5 15 - TRBV5-8
CASSRTGPSGNTIYF TGCGCCAGCAGCCGAACAGGCCCTTCTGGAAACACCATATATTTT - TRBJ1-3 15 - TRBV4-1
CASRGQGARQPQHF TGTGCCAGCAGAGGACAGGGGGCAAGGCAGCCCCAGCATTTT TRBD1 TRBJ1-5 14 - TRBV28
CASRGSTDTQYF TGTGCCAGCAGGGGCAGCACAGATACGCAGTATTTT - TRBJ2-3 12 - TRBV13
CASPLGTSGSDEQFF TGTGCCAGCCCGTTAGGGACTAGCGGGAGTGATGAGCAGTTCTTC TRBD2 TRBJ2-1 15 - TRBV6-1
CASSAREGRDTQYF TGTGCCAGCAGTGCCCGGGAGGGCCGTGATACGCAGTATTTT TRBD2 TRBJ2-3 14 - TRBV6-1
CASSPRGIRDTIYF TGTGCCAGCAGCCCCAGGGGAATAAGAGACACCATATATTTT - TRBJ1-3 14 - TRBV6-1
CASSSSSGRSYNEQFF TGTGCCAGCAGCTCCTCTAGCGGGAGGTCCTACAATGAGCAGTTCTTC TRBD2 TRBJ2-1 16 few TRBV4-2
CASTLAPGELFF TGTGCCAGCACACTAGCCCCCGGGGAGCTGTTTTTT - TRBJ2-2 12 - TRBV28
CASSPSSGLGRDYGYTF TGTGCCAGCAGCCCCTCCTCCGGGTTGGGGCGAGACTATGGCTACACCTTC - TRBJ1-2 17 once TRBV5-4
CASSPRTGPYEQYF TGTGCCAGCAGTCCCCGGACAGGACCCTACGAGCAGTACTTC TRBD1 TRBJ2-7 14 - TRBV27
CASSNRDRGVYEQYF TGTGCCAGCTCTAACCGGGACAGGGGGGTCTACGAGCAGTACTTC TRBD1 TRBJ2-7 15 - TRBV25-1